This T cell receptor (beta chain) was obtained from a study of blood T cell repertoires in COVID-19. Study-level background: Specimens from acute and convalescent COVID-19 originated in the United States, Italy and Spain. T cells, B-cell-depleted T cells, or PBMCs supplied cDNA or gDNA.

In the study's own analysis: Counts of nucleated cells, estimated from reference gene primer amplification, were obtained. The table came from immunoSEQ multiplex PCR; TCRdb's copy has only in-frame clones and leaves some out. That table supplies the V and J calls and clone size; D and trimming were determined from the DNA. The table has 150,000 to 200,000 clones, roughly 80% seen once. CDR3 length: 14 residues. CDR1 is SGDLS, CDR2 YYNGEE, per germline. V was cut by 0 bases and J by 4 bases, with 11 bases left in between. The receptor was isolated from a man aged 60-69 years with acute or convalescent COVID-19. Source material: peripheral blood. The V and J genes are TRBV9 and TRBJ2-7, with D tentatively TRBD2 (7 bases). The CDR3 region has the DNA TGTGCCAGCAGCGTAGAGAGGGGGGGATACGAGCAGTACTTC. It yields the protein CASSVERGGYEQYF.